The present T cell receptor (beta chain) was sequenced within a study of blood T cells in healthy people across ages. Primers used in a second PCR of roughly 6 to 11 cycles were a sample-barcoded 5' primer and a J-beta primer mix. Carrying 12 random nucleotides, a template-switch adaptor labeled each individual cDNA molecule. TCRdb itself ran the 5' RACE reads through MiXCR, one entry per CDR3 protein. This table holds 1 million to 1.2 million distinct CDR3 sequences, under 40% found once. For this clonotype: What it binds is not known.

Study-level findings and limits: A roughly linear fall in TCR beta diversity per million T cells was seen with increasing age. There was no known CMV status for donors, so expanded clonotype changes were possibly confounded. Whereas aged donors had fewer naive CD4+ cells, long-lived donors had more of them and higher diversity.

The clonotype comes from a young man in good health. Input material: blood.

CDR3 sequence: CASSEVDTYNEQFF. The CDR3 DNA sequence: TGTGCCAGCAGCGAGGTGGACACCTACAATGAGCAGTTCTTC. The J gene is TRBJ2-1, the V gene TRBV9, with D perhaps matching TRBD1 (5 bases). Trimming took off 3 bases at V and 2 bases at J, with 9 bases between the two ends. The germline gives CDR1 SGDLS, CDR2 YYNGEE. The CDR3 is made up of 14 amino acids. The full variable domain, rest sourced from reference TRBV9 and TRBJ2-1, is DSGVTQTPKHLITATGQRVTLRCSPRSGDLSVYWYQQSLDQGLQFLIQYYNGEERAKGNILERFSAQQFPDLHSELNLSSLELGDSALYFCASSEVDTYNEQFFGPGTRLTVL.